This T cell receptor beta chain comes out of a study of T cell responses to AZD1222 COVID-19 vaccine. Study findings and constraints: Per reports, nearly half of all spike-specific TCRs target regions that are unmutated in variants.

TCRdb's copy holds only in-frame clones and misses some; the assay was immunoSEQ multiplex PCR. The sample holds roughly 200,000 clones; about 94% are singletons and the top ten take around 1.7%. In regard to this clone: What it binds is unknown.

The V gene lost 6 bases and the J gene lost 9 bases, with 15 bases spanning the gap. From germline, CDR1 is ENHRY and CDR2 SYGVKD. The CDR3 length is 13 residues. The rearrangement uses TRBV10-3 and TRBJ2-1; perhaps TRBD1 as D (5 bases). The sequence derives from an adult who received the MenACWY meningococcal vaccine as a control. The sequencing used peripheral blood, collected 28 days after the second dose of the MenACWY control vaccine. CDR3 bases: TGTGCCATCAGACTACATTCTCAGGGTGAGCAGTTCTTC. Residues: CAIRLHSQGEQFF.